This T cell receptor beta chain was sequenced during a study of blood T cell repertoires in COVID-19. Trimming left V 3 bases short and J 5 bases short, with 20 bases between. CDR1 is SGHNT and CDR2 is YENEEA in the germline V gene. This CDR3 spans 17 amino acids. TCRdb's copy holds only in-frame clones and misses some; the assay was immunoSEQ multiplex PCR. This table has about 120,000 clones, 81% appearing once. Material for sequencing was peripheral blood. This clonotype originated in a man in his thirties or forties with COVID-19, enrolled during active disease. This chain uses TRBV11-3 with TRBJ2-1, with a weak D call TRBD2 (6 bases). The CDR3 DNA is TGTGCCAGCAGCTTTCGGGAGCGCGACGGAGGGCACAATGAGCAGTTCTTC. It specifies CASSFRERDGGHNEQFF.